Listed below are T cell receptor beta chains from one sample, sequenced in a study of blood T cells in healthy people across ages. TCRdb passed the 5' RACE reads through MiXCR, listing each CDR3 protein once. The table lists around 870,000 distinct CDR3 sequences, 29% of them singletons, with roughly 17% in the top ten. The material sequenced was blood. Receptors originate from a woman of 80 years or more in good health. CDR3s include the opening cysteine and the closing phenylalanine or tryptophan. The D gene is left open where the match is weak. Rows give clone size only sometimes, using once, few, many, or a class for an expanded clone.

v_gene: TRBV10-3
d_gene: NA
j_gene: TRBJ2-7
abundance: many
CDR3aa: CAISVSLDEQYF
CDR3nt: TGTGCCATCAGTGTATCCTTGGACGAGCAGTACTTC

v_gene: TRBV7-9
d_gene: TRBD1
j_gene: TRBJ2-7
abundance: few
CDR3aa: CASSAGTGIHEQYF
CDR3nt: TGTGCCAGCAGCGCCGGGACAGGGATACATGAGCAGTACTTC

v_gene: TRBV20-1
d_gene: TRBD2
j_gene: TRBJ2-1
abundance: NA
CDR3aa: CSARYSGGDNEQFF
CDR3nt: TGCAGTGCTAGATATAGCGGGGGGGACAATGAGCAGTTCTTC

v_gene: TRBV4-3
d_gene: TRBD2
j_gene: TRBJ2-5
abundance: many
CDR3aa: CASSQDLRGGSETQYF
CDR3nt: TGCGCCAGCAGCCAAGATCTACGGGGAGGGTCAGAGACCCAGTACTTC

v_gene: TRBV10-1
d_gene: NA
j_gene: TRBJ1-6
abundance: NA
CDR3aa: CASSKRIGQKSSYNSPLHF
CDR3nt: TGCGCCAGCAGTAAGAGAATTGGACAGAAGAGCTCCTATAATTCACCCCTCCACTTT

v_gene: TRBV6-1
d_gene: TRBD1
j_gene: TRBJ1-2
abundance: NA
CDR3aa: CASSDSTGHYGHTF
CDR3nt: TGTGCCAGCAGTGATTCGACAGGGCACTATGGCCACACCTTC

v_gene: TRBV27
d_gene: TRBD1
j_gene: TRBJ2-7
abundance: many
CDR3aa: CASSPLGQGTYEQYF
CDR3nt: TGTGCCAGCAGCCCCCTAGGACAGGGGACCTACGAGCAGTACTTC

v_gene: TRBV12-3/TRBV12-4
d_gene: NA
j_gene: TRBJ2-1
abundance: many
CDR3aa: CASSLVNTYNEQFF
CDR3nt: TGTGCCAGCAGTTTGGTAAATACCTACAATGAGCAGTTCTTC

v_gene: TRBV6-5
d_gene: NA
j_gene: TRBJ1-2
abundance: many
CDR3aa: CASSYVGSGIGYTF
CDR3nt: TGTGCCAGCAGTTACGTAGGGTCGGGGATTGGCTACACCTTC

v_gene: TRBV7-8
d_gene: NA
j_gene: TRBJ1-2
abundance: many
CDR3aa: CASSFGWMTGYTF
CDR3nt: TGTGCCAGCAGCTTCGGGTGGATGACTGGCTACACCTTC

v_gene: TRBV20-1
d_gene: TRBD1
j_gene: TRBJ1-1
abundance: few
CDR3aa: CSAQTDRGRGTEAFF
CDR3nt: TGCAGTGCTCAAACGGACAGGGGGCGAGGTACTGAAGCTTTCTTT

v_gene: TRBV12-3/TRBV12-4
d_gene: TRBD1
j_gene: TRBJ2-3
abundance: many
CDR3aa: CASSPGDRAVGADTQYF
CDR3nt: TGTGCCAGCAGTCCAGGGGACAGGGCGGTGGGGGCAGATACGCAGTATTTT

v_gene: TRBV30
d_gene: NA
j_gene: TRBJ1-2
abundance: many
CDR3aa: CAWSEGSGYTF
CDR3nt: TGTGCCTGGAGTGAGGGCAGTGGCTACACCTTC

v_gene: TRBV20-1
d_gene: TRBD2
j_gene: TRBJ2-3
abundance: few
CDR3aa: CSAMGGSTDTQYF
CDR3nt: TGCAGTGCTATGGGGGGGAGCACAGATACGCAGTATTTT

v_gene: TRBV5-1
d_gene: TRBD1
j_gene: TRBJ2-5
abundance: many
CDR3aa: CASSLGTGPPKETQYF
CDR3nt: TGCGCCAGCAGCTTGGGGACAGGGCCTCCGAAAGAGACCCAGTACTTC

v_gene: TRBV7-9
d_gene: TRBD2
j_gene: TRBJ2-6
abundance: many
CDR3aa: CASGSASGASGANVLTF
CDR3nt: TGTGCCAGCGGGTCCGCTAGCGGGGCTTCTGGGGCCAACGTCCTGACTTTC

v_gene: TRBV5-1
d_gene: NA
j_gene: TRBJ1-1
abundance: few
CDR3aa: CASSLQWAVDTEAFF
CDR3nt: TGCGCCAGCAGCTTGCAATGGGCGGTTGACACTGAAGCTTTCTTT

v_gene: TRBV5-8
d_gene: TRBD1
j_gene: TRBJ1-1
abundance: once
CDR3aa: CASSSSGTAIPNTEAFF
CDR3nt: TGTGCCAGCAGCTCCTCCGGGACAGCAATACCGAACACTGAAGCTTTCTTT

v_gene: TRBV20-1
d_gene: NA
j_gene: TRBJ2-4
abundance: NA
CDR3aa: CRARDITRVGNIQYF
CDR3nt: TGCAGGGCCAGAGATATTACGAGGGTAGGGAACATTCAGTACTTC

v_gene: TRBV7-9
d_gene: NA
j_gene: TRBJ2-1
abundance: NA
CDR3aa: CASSSGTTYEQFF
CDR3nt: TGTGCCAGCAGCTCCGGGACCACCTACGAGCAGTTCTTC

v_gene: TRBV7-2
d_gene: TRBD2
j_gene: TRBJ2-1
abundance: NA
CDR3aa: CASSNSALQSGIEQFF
CDR3nt: TGTGCCAGCAGCAATAGCGCTCTCCAGAGCGGGATTGAGCAGTTCTTC

v_gene: TRBV27
d_gene: NA
j_gene: TRBJ2-5
abundance: many
CDR3aa: CASSPNPWGPETQYF
CDR3nt: TGTGCCAGCAGTCCTAACCCCTGGGGTCCAGAGACCCAGTACTTC

v_gene: TRBV28
d_gene: NA
j_gene: TRBJ2-7
abundance: NA
CDR3aa: CASSSGTHAGYEQYF
CDR3nt: TGTGCCAGCAGTTCCGGGACCCACGCAGGGTACGAGCAGTACTTC

v_gene: TRBV27
d_gene: NA
j_gene: TRBJ2-1
abundance: many
CDR3aa: CASSFQGWVNEQFF
CDR3nt: TGTGCCAGCAGTTTTCAGGGGTGGGTCAATGAGCAGTTCTTC

v_gene: TRBV10-3
d_gene: NA
j_gene: TRBJ1-2
abundance: many
CDR3aa: CAISENPGNYGYTF
CDR3nt: TGTGCCATCAGTGAGAATCCAGGAAACTATGGCTACACCTTC

v_gene: TRBV2
d_gene: NA
j_gene: TRBJ1-1
abundance: NA
CDR3aa: CASSENGLMNTEAFF
CDR3nt: TGTGCCAGCAGTGAAAACGGCCTCATGAACACTGAAGCTTTCTTT

v_gene: TRBV5-1
d_gene: NA
j_gene: TRBJ1-1
abundance: NA
CDR3aa: CASSLVDPRNTEAFF
CDR3nt: TGCGCCAGCAGCTTGGTAGATCCGAGGAACACTGAAGCTTTCTTT

v_gene: TRBV10-2
d_gene: TRBD2
j_gene: TRBJ2-5
abundance: many
CDR3aa: CASSASGGSETQYF
CDR3nt: TGCGCCAGCAGCGCTAGCGGGGGGTCGGAGACCCAGTACTTC

v_gene: TRBV7-2
d_gene: NA
j_gene: TRBJ1-5
abundance: many
CDR3aa: CASSPVGDYSNQPQHF
CDR3nt: TGTGCCAGCAGCCCCGTGGGGGACTATAGCAATCAGCCCCAGCATTTT

v_gene: TRBV9
d_gene: TRBD2
j_gene: TRBJ2-1
abundance: many
CDR3aa: CASSVGLAGGNNEQFF
CDR3nt: TGTGCCAGCAGCGTAGGATTAGCGGGGGGTAACAATGAGCAGTTCTTC

v_gene: TRBV24-1
d_gene: TRBD1
j_gene: TRBJ2-5
abundance: many
CDR3aa: CATSERTGGSETQYF
CDR3nt: TGTGCCACCAGTGAGAGGACAGGGGGCAGTGAGACCCAGTACTTC

v_gene: TRBV12-3/TRBV12-4
d_gene: NA
j_gene: TRBJ2-4
abundance: many
CDR3aa: CASSSFPGGRKNIQYF
CDR3nt: TGTGCCAGCAGTTCCTTCCCCGGGGGGCGCAAAAACATTCAGTACTTC

v_gene: TRBV4-1
d_gene: TRBD2
j_gene: TRBJ2-1
abundance: NA
CDR3aa: CASSLRLAGGERGEQFF
CDR3nt: TGCGCCAGCAGCCTACGACTAGCGGGGGGGGAACGGGGTGAGCAGTTCTTC

v_gene: TRBV10-3
d_gene: NA
j_gene: TRBJ2-7
abundance: many
CDR3aa: CAISGPGVSSYEQYF
CDR3nt: TGTGCCATCAGTGGCCCCGGGGTGAGCTCCTACGAGCAGTACTTC

v_gene: TRBV9
d_gene: TRBD1
j_gene: TRBJ1-2
abundance: few
CDR3aa: CASSVAPTGPGGYTF
CDR3nt: TGTGCCAGCAGCGTAGCTCCGACAGGGCCGGGTGGCTACACCTTC

v_gene: TRBV7-9
d_gene: TRBD2
j_gene: TRBJ2-3
abundance: many
CDR3aa: CASSRSGKTDTQYF
CDR3nt: TGTGCCAGCAGCCGTAGCGGGAAAACAGATACGCAGTATTTT

v_gene: TRBV7-2
d_gene: TRBD1
j_gene: TRBJ2-2
abundance: NA
CDR3aa: CASSLEPGGKYGELFF
CDR3nt: TGTGCCAGCAGCTTAGAGCCAGGGGGCAAATACGGGGAGCTGTTTTTT

v_gene: TRBV7-2
d_gene: NA
j_gene: TRBJ2-3
abundance: NA
CDR3aa: CASSLDTYTDTQYF
CDR3nt: TGTGCCAGCAGCCTAGACACGTACACAGATACGCAGTATTTT

v_gene: TRBV11-3
d_gene: NA
j_gene: TRBJ2-1
abundance: NA
CDR3aa: CASSLDRRWGEQFF
CDR3nt: TGTGCCAGCAGCTTAGATAGGAGATGGGGTGAGCAGTTCTTC

v_gene: TRBV6-2/TRBV6-3
d_gene: TRBD2
j_gene: TRBJ2-1
abundance: many
CDR3aa: CASRASGGVNNEQFF
CDR3nt: TGTGCCAGCAGGGCTAGCGGGGGGGTAAATAATGAGCAGTTCTTC

v_gene: TRBV7-2
d_gene: TRBD1
j_gene: TRBJ1-4
abundance: few
CDR3aa: CASSLAGGHEKLFF
CDR3nt: TGTGCCAGCAGCTTAGCAGGGGGCCATGAAAAACTGTTTTTT

v_gene: TRBV27
d_gene: TRBD1
j_gene: TRBJ1-2
abundance: many
CDR3aa: CASSLSKDRARYYGYTF
CDR3nt: TGTGCCAGCAGTTTATCAAAGGACAGGGCACGATACTATGGCTACACCTTC

v_gene: TRBV18
d_gene: NA
j_gene: TRBJ1-2
abundance: many
CDR3aa: CASSSGAQDYGYTF
CDR3nt: TGTGCCAGCTCATCCGGGGCGCAGGACTATGGCTACACCTTC

v_gene: TRBV19
d_gene: TRBD2
j_gene: TRBJ2-1
abundance: NA
CDR3aa: CASTETSGTNNEQFF
CDR3nt: TGTGCCAGCACAGAGACTAGCGGTACGAACAATGAGCAGTTCTTC

v_gene: TRBV14
d_gene: TRBD1
j_gene: TRBJ1-2
abundance: few
CDR3aa: CASSQDPRTGVFGGYTF
CDR3nt: TGTGCCAGCAGCCAAGATCCGCGGACAGGGGTTTTTGGCGGCTACACCTTC

v_gene: TRBV20-1
d_gene: NA
j_gene: TRBJ2-7
abundance: NA
CDR3aa: CSGRGVDNEQYF
CDR3nt: TGCAGTGGTAGGGGGGTCGACAATGAGCAGTACTTC

v_gene: TRBV18
d_gene: NA
j_gene: TRBJ2-1
abundance: few
CDR3aa: CASSPPEPSSDEQFF
CDR3nt: TGTGCCAGCTCACCACCGGAGCCCTCCTCGGATGAGCAGTTCTTC

v_gene: TRBV7-2
d_gene: TRBD1
j_gene: TRBJ2-1
abundance: NA
CDR3aa: CASSLVLGRGPNNEQFF
CDR3nt: TGTGCCAGCAGCTTAGTTCTCGGCAGGGGGCCAAACAATGAGCAGTTCTTC

v_gene: TRBV10-3
d_gene: NA
j_gene: TRBJ1-3
abundance: NA
CDR3aa: CAISDNNAVRGISGNTIYF
CDR3nt: TGTGCCATCAGTGATAATAACGCGGTTAGGGGGATCTCTGGAAACACCATATATTTT

v_gene: TRBV12-3/TRBV12-4
d_gene: NA
j_gene: TRBJ2-1
abundance: many
CDR3aa: CASSFGGINYNEQFF
CDR3nt: TGTGCCAGCAGTTTTGGGGGAATCAACTACAATGAGCAGTTCTTC

v_gene: TRBV20-1
d_gene: TRBD1
j_gene: TRBJ1-2
abundance: many
CDR3aa: CSAVQGSKYGYTF
CDR3nt: TGCAGTGCAGTACAGGGGTCAAAGTATGGCTACACCTTC

v_gene: TRBV7-2
d_gene: NA
j_gene: TRBJ1-1
abundance: few
CDR3aa: CASSLLTKQTEAFF
CDR3nt: TGTGCCAGCAGCCTTCTAACCAAGCAGACTGAAGCTTTCTTT

v_gene: TRBV7-2
d_gene: TRBD1
j_gene: TRBJ1-6
abundance: many
CDR3aa: CASSLTGGSYGSPLHF
CDR3nt: TGTGCCAGCAGCCTGACAGGGGGAAGTTATGGTTCACCCCTCCACTTT

v_gene: TRBV6-2/TRBV6-3
d_gene: NA
j_gene: TRBJ1-2
abundance: many
CDR3aa: CASKQSGKDGYTF
CDR3nt: TGTGCCAGCAAACAGTCAGGGAAGGATGGCTACACCTTC

v_gene: TRBV5-5
d_gene: NA
j_gene: TRBJ1-6
abundance: NA
CDR3aa: CASTPGSRDYNSPLHF
CDR3nt: TGTGCCAGCACCCCCGGGTCAAGGGACTATAATTCACCCCTCCACTTT

v_gene: TRBV6-2/TRBV6-3
d_gene: TRBD1
j_gene: TRBJ1-4
abundance: NA
CDR3aa: CASSNSWTGAVEKLFF
CDR3nt: TGTGCCAGCAGTAACTCGTGGACAGGGGCGGTCGAAAAACTGTTTTTT

v_gene: TRBV7-2
d_gene: TRBD2
j_gene: TRBJ2-7
abundance: NA
CDR3aa: CASSFRTSGFYEQYF
CDR3nt: TGTGCCAGCAGCTTCCGGACTAGCGGGTTCTACGAGCAGTACTTC

v_gene: TRBV20-1
d_gene: NA
j_gene: TRBJ2-4
abundance: NA
CDR3aa: CSANREWVPYEQYF
CDR3nt: TGCAGTGCTAACCGGGAGTGGGTCCCCTATGAGCAGTACTTC

v_gene: TRBV9
d_gene: NA
j_gene: TRBJ2-5
abundance: NA
CDR3aa: CASSTGAGLNQETQYF
CDR3nt: TGTGCCAGCAGCACCGGGGCAGGGCTAAACCAAGAGACCCAGTACTTC